The entry that follows covers one TCR beta chain sequence. The source of the sample is a study of blood T cell repertoires in COVID-19. Authors' processing steps: Estimated nucleated cell counts came from reference gene primer amplification. Method: immunoSEQ multiplex PCR; TCRdb's copy keeps in-frame clones and lacks some. Clone size and the V and J calls come from that table; the DNA yielded D and trimming. The table has about 66,000 clones, just over 85% seen once; the top ten hold approximately 6.6%. Germline CDR1 reads SNHLY; CDR2 reads FYNNEI. J gave up 7 bases and V 4 bases, and 6 bases lay outside the gene matches. CDR3 length: 15 residues.

Sequencing was performed on peripheral blood. The receptor was isolated from a man aged 45-65 years with active COVID-19. This chain uses TRBV2 with TRBJ2-1, with TRBD2 identical over 11 bases. The CDR3 loop reads CASSAGTSGMNEQFF. In nucleotides, the CDR3 is TGTGCCAGCAGTGCTGGGACTAGCGGTATGAATGAGCAGTTCTTC. Based on the CDR3 plus reference TRBV2 and TRBJ2-1, the full variable domain is EPEVTQTPSHQVTQMGQEVILRCVPISNHLYFYWYRQILGQKVEFLVSFYNNEISEKSEIFDDQFSVERPDGSNFTLKIRSTKLEDSAMYFCASSAGTSGMNEQFFGPGTRLTVL.